Here is one T cell receptor beta chain with its context. These data come from a study of blood T cell repertoires in COVID-19. Study-level background: Donors in the United States, Italy and Spain gave samples during acute or convalescent COVID-19. PBMCs, B-cell-depleted T cells, or T cells were the source of the cDNA or gDNA that made up the material.

This CDR3 is built from 15 residues. V was trimmed by 0 bases and J by 0 bases, leaving 8 bases between them. The V gene's germline CDR1 is ENHRY and CDR2 SYGVKD. As processed by the authors: How many nucleated cells were present was estimated from reference gene primer amplification. Some clones are missing from TCRdb's copy, which holds only in-frame ones; the method was immunoSEQ multiplex PCR. V, J and clone size reflect that table, while D and trimming were determined from the DNA. Among roughly 220,000 clones listed, approximately 80% were seen once. This TCR was recovered from a man under 40 with active or convalescent COVID-19. The J gene is TRBJ1-1, the V gene TRBV10-3; D unresolved. Sequenced: peripheral blood. CDR3 residues: CAISESPGMNTEAFF. Here the CDR3 DNA reads TGTGCCATCAGTGAGTCACCGGGGATGAACACTGAAGCTTTCTTT.